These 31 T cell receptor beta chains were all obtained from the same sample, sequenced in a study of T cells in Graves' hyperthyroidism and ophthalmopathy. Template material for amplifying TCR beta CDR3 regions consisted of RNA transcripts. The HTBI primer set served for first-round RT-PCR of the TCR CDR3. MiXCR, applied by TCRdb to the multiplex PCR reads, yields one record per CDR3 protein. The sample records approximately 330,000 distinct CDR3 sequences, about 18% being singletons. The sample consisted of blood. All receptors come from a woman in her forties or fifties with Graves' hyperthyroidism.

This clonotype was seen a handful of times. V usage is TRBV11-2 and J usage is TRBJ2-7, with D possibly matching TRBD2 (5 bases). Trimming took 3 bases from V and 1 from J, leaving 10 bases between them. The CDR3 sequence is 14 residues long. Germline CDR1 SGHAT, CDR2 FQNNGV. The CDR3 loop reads CASSFRLASYEQYF. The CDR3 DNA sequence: TGTGCCAGCAGCTTTAGGCTAGCTTCCTACGAGCAGTACTTC.

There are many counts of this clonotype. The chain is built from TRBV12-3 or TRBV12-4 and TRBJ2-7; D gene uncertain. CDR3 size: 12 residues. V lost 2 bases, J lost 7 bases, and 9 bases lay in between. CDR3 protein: CASSLSLGEQYF. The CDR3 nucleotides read TGTGCCAGCAGTTTAAGTTTGGGGGAGCAGTACTTC.

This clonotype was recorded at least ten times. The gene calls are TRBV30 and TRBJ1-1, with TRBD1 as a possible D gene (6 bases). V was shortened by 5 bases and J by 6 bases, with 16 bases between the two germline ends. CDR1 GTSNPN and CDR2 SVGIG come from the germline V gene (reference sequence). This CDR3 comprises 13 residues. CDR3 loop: CAWGGQPSAEAFF. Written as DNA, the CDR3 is TGTGCCTGGGGTGGACAGCCAAGTGCTGAAGCTTTCTTT.

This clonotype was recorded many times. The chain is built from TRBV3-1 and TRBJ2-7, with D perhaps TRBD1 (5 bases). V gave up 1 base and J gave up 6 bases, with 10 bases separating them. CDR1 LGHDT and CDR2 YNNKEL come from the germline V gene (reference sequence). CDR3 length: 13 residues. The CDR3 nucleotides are TGTGCCAGCAGCCAAGCCCAGGGCGGCGAGCAGTACGTC. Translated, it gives CASSQAQGGEQYV.

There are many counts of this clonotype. CDR3 nucleotide sequence: TGCAGTGCTAGAGACCGGGACAGCGTCAACGAGCAGTACTTC. Translating it yields CSARDRDSVNEQYF. The chain couples TRBV20-1 to TRBJ2-7; 7 positions agree with TRBD1. CDR1 DFQATT and CDR2 SNEGSKA come from the germline V gene (reference sequence). The CDR3 spans 14 residues. V shed 0 bases, J shed 5 bases, and the junction held 7 bases outside the gene matches.

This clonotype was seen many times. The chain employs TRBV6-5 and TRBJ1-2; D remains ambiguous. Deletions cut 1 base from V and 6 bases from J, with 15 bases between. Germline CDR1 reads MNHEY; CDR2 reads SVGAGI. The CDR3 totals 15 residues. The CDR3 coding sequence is TGTGCCAGCAGTTACTGGAATTCACCTGTACATGGCTACACCTTC. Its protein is CASSYWNSPVHGYTF.

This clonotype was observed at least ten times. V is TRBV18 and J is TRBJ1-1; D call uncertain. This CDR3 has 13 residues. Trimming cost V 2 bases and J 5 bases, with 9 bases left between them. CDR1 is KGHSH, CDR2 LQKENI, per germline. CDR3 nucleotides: TGTGCCAGCTCACCAGGGTTCAGGACTGAAGCTTTCTTT. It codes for CASSPGFRTEAFF.

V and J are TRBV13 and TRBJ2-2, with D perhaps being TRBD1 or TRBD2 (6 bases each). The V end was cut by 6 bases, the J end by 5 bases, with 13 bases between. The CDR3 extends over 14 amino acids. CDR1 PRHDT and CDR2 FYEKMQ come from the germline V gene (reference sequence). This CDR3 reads CASRRLGGTGELFF. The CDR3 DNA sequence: TGTGCCAGCAGGAGACTAGGGGGTACCGGGGAGCTGTTTTTT.

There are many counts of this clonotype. CDR3 nucleotide sequence: TGTGCCAGCAGGCTAGCTGGCACCTACAATGAGCAGTTCTTC. Translated: CASRLAGTYNEQFF. The chain couples TRBV12-3 or TRBV12-4 to TRBJ2-1; possibly TRBD2 for D (5 bases). This CDR3 is 14 amino acids long. The ends were cut back, 6 bases at V and 2 bases at J, with 11 bases in the middle.

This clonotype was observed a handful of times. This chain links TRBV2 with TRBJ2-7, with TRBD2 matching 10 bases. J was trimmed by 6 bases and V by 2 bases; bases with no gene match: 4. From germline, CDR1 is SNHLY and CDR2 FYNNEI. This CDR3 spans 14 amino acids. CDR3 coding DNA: TGTGCCAGCAGTGAACTAGCGGGAGTTGGCGAGCAGTACTTC. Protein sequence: CASSELAGVGEQYF.

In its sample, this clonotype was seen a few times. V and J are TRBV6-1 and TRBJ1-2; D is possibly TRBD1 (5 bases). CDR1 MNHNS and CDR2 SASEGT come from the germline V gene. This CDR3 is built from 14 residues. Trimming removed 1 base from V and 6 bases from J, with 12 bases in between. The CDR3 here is CASSEGAARDGYTF. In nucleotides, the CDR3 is TGTGCCAGCAGTGAAGGAGCCGCCAGGGATGGCTACACCTTC.

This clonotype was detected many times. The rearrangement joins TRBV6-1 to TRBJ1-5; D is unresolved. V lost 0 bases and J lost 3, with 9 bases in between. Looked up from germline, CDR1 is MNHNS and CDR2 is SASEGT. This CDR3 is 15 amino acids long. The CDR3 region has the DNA TGTGCCAGCAGTGAAGCCGGCGGGCACAATCAGCCCCAGCATTTT. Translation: CASSEAGGHNQPQHF.

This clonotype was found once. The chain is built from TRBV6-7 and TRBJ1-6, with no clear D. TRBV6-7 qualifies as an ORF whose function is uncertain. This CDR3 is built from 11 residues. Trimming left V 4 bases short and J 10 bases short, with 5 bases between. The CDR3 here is CASSSESPLHF. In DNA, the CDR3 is TGTGCCAGCAGTTCCGAGTCACCCCTCCACTTT.

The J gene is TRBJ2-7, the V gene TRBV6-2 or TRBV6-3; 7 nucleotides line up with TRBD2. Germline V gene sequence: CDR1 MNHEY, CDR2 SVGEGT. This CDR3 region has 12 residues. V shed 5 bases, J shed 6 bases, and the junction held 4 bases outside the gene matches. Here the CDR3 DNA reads TGTGCCAGCAGTGCCCCGGGGGGCGAGCAGTACGTC. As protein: CASSAPGGEQYV.

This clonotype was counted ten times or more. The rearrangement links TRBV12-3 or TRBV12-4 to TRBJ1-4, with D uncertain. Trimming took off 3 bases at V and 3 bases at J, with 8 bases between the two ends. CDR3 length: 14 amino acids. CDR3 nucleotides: TGTGCCAGCAGTTTGTTCAGCTCTAATGAAAAACTGTTTTTT. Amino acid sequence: CASSLFSSNEKLFF.

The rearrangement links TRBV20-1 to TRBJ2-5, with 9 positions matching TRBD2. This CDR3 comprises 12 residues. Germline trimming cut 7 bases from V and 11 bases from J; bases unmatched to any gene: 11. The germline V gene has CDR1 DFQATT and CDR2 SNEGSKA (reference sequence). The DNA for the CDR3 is TGCAGTGAGCTAGCGGGATCTAGCGTACAGTACTTC. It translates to CSELAGSSVQYF.

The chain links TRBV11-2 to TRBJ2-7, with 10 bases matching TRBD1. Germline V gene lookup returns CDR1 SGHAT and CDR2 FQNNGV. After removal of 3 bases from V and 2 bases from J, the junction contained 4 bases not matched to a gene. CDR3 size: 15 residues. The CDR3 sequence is CASSFRDRGPYEQYV. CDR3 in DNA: TGTGCCAGCAGCTTTAGGGACAGGGGACCCTACGAGCAGTACGTC.

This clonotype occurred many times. This CDR3 is CASSAPGLIYGYTF. CDR3 coding DNA: TGTGCCAGCAGCGCCCCGGGACTGATCTATGGCTACACCTTC. J is TRBJ1-2 and V is TRBV12-3 or TRBV12-4; weak D call: TRBD1 (5 bases). The germline V and J ends were trimmed by 6 bases and 4 bases, with 15 bases remaining between them. The CDR3 consists of 14 residues.

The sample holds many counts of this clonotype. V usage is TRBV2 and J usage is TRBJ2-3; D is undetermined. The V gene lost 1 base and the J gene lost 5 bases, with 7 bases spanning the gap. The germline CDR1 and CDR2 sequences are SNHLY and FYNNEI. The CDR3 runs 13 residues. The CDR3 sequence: CASSEGLRDTQYF. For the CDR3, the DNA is TGTGCCAGCAGTGAAGGGTTGAGAGATACGCAGTATTTT.

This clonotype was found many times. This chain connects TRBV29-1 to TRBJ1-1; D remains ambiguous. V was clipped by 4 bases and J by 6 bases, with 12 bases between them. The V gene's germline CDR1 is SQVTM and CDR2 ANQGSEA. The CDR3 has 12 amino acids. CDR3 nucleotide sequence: TGCAGCGTTGCGTCCCACGCCGCTGAAGCTTTCTTT. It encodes CSVASHAAEAFF. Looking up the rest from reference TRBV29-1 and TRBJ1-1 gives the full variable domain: SAVISQKPSRDICQRGTSLTIQCQVDSQVTMMFWYRQQPGQSLTLIATANQGSEATYESGFVIDKFPISRPNLTFSTLTVSNMSPEDSSIYLCSVASHAAEAFFGQGTRLTVV.

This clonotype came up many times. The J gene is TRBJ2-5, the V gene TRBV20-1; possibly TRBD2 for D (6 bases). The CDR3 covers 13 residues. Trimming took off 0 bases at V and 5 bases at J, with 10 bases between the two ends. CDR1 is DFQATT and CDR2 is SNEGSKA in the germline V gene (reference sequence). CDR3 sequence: CSARDSLAETQYF. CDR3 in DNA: TGCAGTGCTAGAGATAGCCTAGCGGAGACCCAGTACTTC.

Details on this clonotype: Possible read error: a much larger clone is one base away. The CDR3 region is CASRSNTEAFF. CDR3 DNA sequence: TGTGCCAGCAGATCGAACACTGAAGCTTTCTTT. This chain connects TRBV10-2 to TRBJ1-1; the D is unclear. The CDR3 spans 11 residues. Germline CDR1 is WSHSY and CDR2 is SAAADI.

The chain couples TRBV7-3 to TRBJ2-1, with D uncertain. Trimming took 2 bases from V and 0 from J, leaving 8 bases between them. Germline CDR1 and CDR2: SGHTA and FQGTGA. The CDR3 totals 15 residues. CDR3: CASSLDGNSYNEQFF. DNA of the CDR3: TGTGCCAGCAGCTTAGATGGGAACTCCTACAATGAGCAGTTCTTC.

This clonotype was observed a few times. The CDR3: CASRSRGGAEAFF. The CDR3 DNA follows: TGTGCCAGCAGGAGCAGGGGGGGGGCTGAAGCTTTCTTT. V and J are TRBV6-1 and TRBJ1-1; 7 bases agree with TRBD1. There are 13 residues in the CDR3. Trimming took 6 bases from V and 6 from J; bases not matched to a gene: 7. Germline V gene data show CDR1 as MNHNS and CDR2 as SASEGT.

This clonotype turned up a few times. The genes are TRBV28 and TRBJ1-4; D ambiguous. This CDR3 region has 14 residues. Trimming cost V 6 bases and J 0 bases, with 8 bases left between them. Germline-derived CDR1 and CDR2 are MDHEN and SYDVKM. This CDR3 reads CASRQTTTNEKLFF. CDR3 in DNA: TGTGCCAGCAGACAGACCACAACTAATGAAAAACTGTTTTTT.

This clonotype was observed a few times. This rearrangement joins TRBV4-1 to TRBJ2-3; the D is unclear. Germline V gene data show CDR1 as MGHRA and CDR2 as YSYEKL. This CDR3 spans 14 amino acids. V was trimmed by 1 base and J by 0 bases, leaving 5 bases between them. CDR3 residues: CASSQVVSTDTQYF. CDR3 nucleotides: TGCGCCAGCAGCCAAGTTGTGAGCACAGATACGCAGTATTTT.

The CDR3 sequence: CSARTGGTEAFF. The CDR3, as DNA: TGCAGTGCTAGGACAGGGGGCACTGAAGCTTTCTTT. The rearrangement uses TRBV20-1 and TRBJ1-1, with 9 bases aligning to TRBD1. There are 12 residues in the CDR3. With V trimmed by 3 bases and J by 4 bases, 0 bases remained unmatched. The V gene's germline CDR1 is DFQATT and CDR2 SNEGSKA (reference sequence).

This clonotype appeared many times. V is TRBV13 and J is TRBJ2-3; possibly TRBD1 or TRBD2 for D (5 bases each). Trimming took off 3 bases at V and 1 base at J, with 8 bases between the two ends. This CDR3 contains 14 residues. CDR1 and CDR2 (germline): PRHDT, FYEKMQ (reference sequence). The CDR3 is CASSFLGGTDTQYF. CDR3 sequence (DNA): TGTGCCAGCAGCTTCTTGGGGGGCACAGATACGCAGTATTTT.

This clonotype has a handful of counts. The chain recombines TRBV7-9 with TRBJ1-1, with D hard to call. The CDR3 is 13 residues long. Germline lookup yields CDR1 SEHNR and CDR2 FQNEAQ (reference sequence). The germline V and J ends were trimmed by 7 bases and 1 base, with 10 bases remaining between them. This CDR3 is CASIGYGNTEAFF. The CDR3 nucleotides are TGTGCCAGCATTGGGTATGGGAACACTGAAGCTTTCTTT.

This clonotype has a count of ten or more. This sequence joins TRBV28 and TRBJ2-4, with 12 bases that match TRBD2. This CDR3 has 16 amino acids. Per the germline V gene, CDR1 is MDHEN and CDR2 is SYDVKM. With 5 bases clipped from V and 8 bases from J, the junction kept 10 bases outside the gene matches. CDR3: CASSPLRLAGVDIQYF. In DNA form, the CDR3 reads TGTGCCAGCAGTCCCCTCCGACTAGCGGGAGTTGACATTCAGTACTTC.

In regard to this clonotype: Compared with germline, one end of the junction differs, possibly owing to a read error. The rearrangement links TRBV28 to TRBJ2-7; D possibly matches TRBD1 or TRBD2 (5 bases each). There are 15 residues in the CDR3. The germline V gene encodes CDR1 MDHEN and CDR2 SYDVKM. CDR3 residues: CASSSPTGTRYERYF. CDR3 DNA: TGTGCCAGCAGCTCACCCACCGGGACCCGCTACGAGCGGTACTTC.